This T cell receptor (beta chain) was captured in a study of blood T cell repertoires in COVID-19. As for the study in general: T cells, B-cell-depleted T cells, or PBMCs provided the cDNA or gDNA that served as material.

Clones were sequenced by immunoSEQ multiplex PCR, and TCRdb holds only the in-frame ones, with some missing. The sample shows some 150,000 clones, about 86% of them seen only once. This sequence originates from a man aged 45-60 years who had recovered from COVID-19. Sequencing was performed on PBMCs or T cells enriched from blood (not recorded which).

In DNA, the CDR3 is TGTGCCAGCAGTTTATATCGGACTTCCGGCAAGGGTGGGGAGCTGTTTTTT. Translating it yields CASSLYRTSGKGGELFF. V usage is TRBV27 and J usage is TRBJ2-2, with D possibly being TRBD2 (5 bases). Trimming took 1 base from V and 8 from J, leaving 20 bases between them. Germline CDR1 reads MNHEY; CDR2 reads SMNVEV (reference sequence). CDR3 length: 17 residues.